Listed here are 14 T cell receptor beta chains from one sample, sequenced in a study of T cells in localized non-small cell lung cancer. Measured with immunoSEQ multiplex PCR; TCRdb has only the in-frame clones, and not every one. Of over 900 clones listed, roughly 32% are singletons. Sample: normal lung tissue next to the tumor, taken before any cancer treatment. Receptors were obtained from a male donor at least 60 years old with stage II lung adenocarcinoma.

This rearrangement joins TRBV9 to TRBJ2-2, with 13 bases fitting TRBD2. The CDR3 is 15 amino acids. Germline trimming cut 5 bases from V and 7 bases from J; bases unmatched to any gene: 5. Germline V lookup: CDR1 SGDLS, CDR2 YYNGEE. This CDR3 reads CASRTGLAGIGELFF. CDR3 sequence (DNA): TGTGCCAGCAGAACGGGACTAGCGGGAATCGGGGAGCTGTTTTTT.

This clone counts as large (0.1 to 1%). The V call is TRBV14, the J call TRBJ2-2; D is undetermined. V was shortened by 3 bases and J by 4 bases, with 9 bases between the two germline ends. Germline V lookup: CDR1 SGHDN, CDR2 FVKESK. This CDR3 contains 14 residues. In nucleotides, the CDR3 is TGTGCCAGCAGCCAGGTGCCTAGCACCGGGGAGCTGTTTTTT. It encodes CASSQVPSTGELFF.

This clone was observed a handful of times. The J gene is TRBJ1-1, the V gene TRBV11-3; D is uncertain. V was shortened by 3 bases and J by 4 bases, with 15 bases between the two germline ends. This CDR3 contains 15 residues. CDR1 and CDR2 from the germline V gene are SGHNT and YENEEA. CDR3 region: CASSLTPEHTTEAFF. The CDR3 DNA follows: TGTGCCAGCAGCTTGACTCCCGAACATACCACTGAAGCTTTCTTT.

This chain joins TRBV6-8 and TRBJ2-2, with 7 nucleotides matching TRBD2. The CDR3 runs to 17 residues. The germline CDR1 and CDR2 sequences are MNHGY and SAAAGT. After removal of 2 bases from V and 1 base from J, the junction contained 7 bases not matched to a gene. CDR3 coding DNA: TGTGCCAGCAGTTACGGCGGGAGTGAGTGGAACACCGGGGAGCTGTTTTTT. This translates into CASSYGGSEWNTGELFF.

The rearrangement joins TRBV28 to TRBJ2-3; TRBD1 aligns across 11 bases. CDR1 and CDR2 (germline): MDHEN, SYDVKM. The CDR3 extends over 13 amino acids. The V segment lost 8 bases and the J segment 5 bases; nucleotides outside the gene matches: 3. The CDR3 nucleotides read TGTGCCAGCGGGACAGGGGGACTAGATACGCAGTATTTT. As protein: CASGTGGLDTQYF.

This rearrangement joins TRBV28 to TRBJ2-7; D may correspond to TRBD1 or TRBD2 (5 bases each). CDR1 is MDHEN and CDR2 is SYDVKM in the germline V gene. V shed 4 bases and J shed 2 bases, with 9 bases lying between them. The CDR3 covers 13 residues. CDR3 in amino acids: CASSSGATYEQYF. As DNA, the CDR3 is TGTGCCAGCAGTTCCGGGGCCACCTACGAGCAGTACTTC. Full variable domain (rest looked up from reference TRBV28 and TRBJ2-7): DVKVTQSSRYLVKRTGEKVFLECVQDMDHENMFWYRQDPGLGLRLIYFSYDVKMKEKGDIPEGYSVSREKKERFSLILESASTNQTSMYLCASSSGATYEQYFGPGTRLTVT.

This clone was picked up a small number of times. V and J are TRBV6-8 and TRBJ2-7, with TRBD1 as a possible D gene (6 bases). This CDR3 is 14 amino acids long. CDR1 MNHGY and CDR2 SAAAGT come from the germline V gene. V dropped 2 bases and J dropped 2 bases, with 10 bases sitting between them. CDR3 sequence reads: CASSYGGRPYEQYF. CDR3 DNA sequence: TGTGCCAGCAGTTACGGGGGCCGCCCCTACGAGCAGTACTTC.

This clone appeared a few times. The rearrangement joins TRBV15 to TRBJ2-1, with TRBD2 identical over 12 bases. J was trimmed by 4 bases and V by 3 bases; bases with no gene match: 1. The CDR3 is made up of 15 amino acids. CDR1 and CDR2 (germline): LNHNV, YYDKDF (reference sequence). The CDR3 is CATSSGTSGYNEQFF. CDR3 DNA: TGTGCCACCAGCAGCGGGACTAGCGGGTACAATGAGCAGTTCTTC.

Written as DNA, the CDR3 is TGTGCCAGTAGTATCCTAACAGGGATCCATGAGCAGTTCTTC. Amino acids: CASSILTGIHEQFF. The rearrangement uses TRBV19 and TRBJ2-1; tentative D call: TRBD1 (6 bases). V lost 3 bases, J lost 8 bases, and 14 bases lay in between. This CDR3 comprises 14 residues. Germline CDR1 reads LNHDA; CDR2 reads SQIVND (reference sequence).

By share, this clone counts as large. J is TRBJ2-3 and V is TRBV6-1; tentative D call: TRBD2 (5 bases). The germline CDR1 and CDR2 sequences are MNHNS and SASEGT. Trimming pared 1 base from V and 3 bases from J, leaving 11 bases between. The CDR3 has 15 amino acids. DNA of the CDR3: TGTGCCAGCAGTGAAGGGGCGGGTGAGACAGATACGCAGTATTTT. Translation: CASSEGAGETDTQYF.

The chain couples TRBV19 to TRBJ1-5; perhaps TRBD1 as D (6 bases). Germline loops: CDR1 LNHDA, CDR2 SQIVND (reference sequence). The CDR3 sequence is 14 residues long. The V end was cut by 5 bases, the J end by 1 base, with 9 bases between. The CDR3 protein is CASSGRGSNQPQHF. The CDR3 DNA sequence: TGTGCCAGTAGTGGCAGGGGAAGCAATCAGCCCCAGCATTTT.

This clone was seen more than once but under ten times. The V call is TRBV9, the J call TRBJ2-1, with D unclear. The CDR3 contains 13 residues. The V end was cut by 3 bases, the J end by 10 bases, with 14 bases between. The germline gives CDR1 SGDLS, CDR2 YYNGEE. CDR3 loop: CASSGSTFAEQFF. As DNA, the CDR3 is TGTGCCAGCAGCGGAAGTACATTTGCCGAGCAGTTCTTC.

J is TRBJ2-7 and V is TRBV18, with D maybe TRBD1 (6 bases). The CDR3 is 14 amino acids. Germline lookup yields CDR1 KGHSH and CDR2 LQKENI. Trimming removed 3 bases at V and 4 bases at J, with 13 bases between. As DNA, the CDR3 is TGTGCCAGCTCACCCTCTACAGGGATGTACGAGCAGTACTTC. Its protein is CASSPSTGMYEQYF.

The chain uses TRBV18 and TRBJ2-2; D remains unclear. V was shortened by 3 bases and J by 7 bases, with 6 bases between the two germline ends. The CDR3 is made up of 12 amino acids. The germline V gene encodes CDR1 KGHSH and CDR2 LQKENI. CDR3 nucleotide sequence: TGTGCCAGCTCACCGGATGGCGGGGAGCTGTTTTTT. This encodes CASSPDGGELFF.